The clone carrying this T cell receptor beta chain has just a few counts. Its antigen remains unknown. The data originate from a study of CD8 T cells in ankylosing spondylitis. Findings and limits, study-wide: Both synovial fluid and blood in reactive arthritis had previously been reported to carry some motif variants.

MiXCR was run by TCRdb on the 5' RACE reads, yielding one entry per CDR3 protein. The table has about 300,000 distinct CDR3 sequences, about a fifth seen once. The origin of this receptor is a female donor with ankylosing spondylitis or in good health (not recorded which). Sequencing was performed on blood, either unsorted or a sorted T cell fraction (not recorded which).

CDR3 loop: CASSHRESSYEQYF. CDR3 coding DNA: TGTGCCAGCAGTCACAGGGAGAGCTCCTACGAGCAGTACTTC. V and J are TRBV12-3 or TRBV12-4 and TRBJ2-7; D may be TRBD1 (6 bases). Trimming removed 5 bases from V and 0 bases from J, with 11 bases in between. This CDR3 region has 14 residues.